The clone carrying this TCR beta chain was observed many times. Its antigen remains unknown. The data originate from a study of prognosis after radiotherapy for stage I lung cancer. Across the whole study: Among about 7 patients the tumors were squamous cell carcinoma, and among about a dozen they were adenocarcinoma.

Multiplex PCR in two rounds served to amplify TCR beta CDR3 from genomic DNA. The use of primers specific to each TRBV and TRBJ gene characterized first-round PCR. MiXCR, applied by TCRdb to the multiplex PCR reads, yields one record per CDR3 protein. Of around 56,000 distinct CDR3 sequences listed, around 27% are singletons. Study outcomes and limitations: Patients with distant metastases had lower Shannon entropy after stereotactic body radiation therapy. The way patients used TRBV and TRBJ genes reportedly differed depending on whether they had metastases.

With two time points in the design, approximately 6 milliliters of peripheral blood were drawn at each one. V gave up 2 bases and J gave up 5 bases, with 16 bases separating them. The germline V gene encodes CDR1 LGHNT and CDR2 FRNRAP. The CDR3 is made up of 16 amino acids. Source: PBMCs, taken before or after stereotactic body radiation therapy (not recorded which). The chain employs TRBV12-5 and TRBJ2-1; no clear D gene. This receptor was identified in a donor aged 50 or older with non-small cell lung cancer. As DNA, the CDR3 is TGTGCTAGTGGTTTGTACCCTCCTCAAGTTAACAATGAGCAGTTCTTC. As protein: CASGLYPPQVNNEQFF.